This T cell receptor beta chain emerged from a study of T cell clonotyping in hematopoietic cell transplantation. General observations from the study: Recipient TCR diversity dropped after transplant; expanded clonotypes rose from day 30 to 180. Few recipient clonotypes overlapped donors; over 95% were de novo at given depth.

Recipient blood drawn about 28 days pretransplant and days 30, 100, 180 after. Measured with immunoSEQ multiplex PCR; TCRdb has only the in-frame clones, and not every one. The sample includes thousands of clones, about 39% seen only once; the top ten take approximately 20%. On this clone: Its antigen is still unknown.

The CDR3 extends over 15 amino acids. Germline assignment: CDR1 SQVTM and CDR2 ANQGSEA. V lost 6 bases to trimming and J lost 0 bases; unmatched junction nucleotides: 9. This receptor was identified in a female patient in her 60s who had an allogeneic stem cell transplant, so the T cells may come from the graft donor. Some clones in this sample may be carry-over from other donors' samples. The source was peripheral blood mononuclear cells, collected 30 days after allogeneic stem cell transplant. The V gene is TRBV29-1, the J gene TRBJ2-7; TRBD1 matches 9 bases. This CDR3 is CSVATGGIFSYEQYF. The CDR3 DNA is TGCAGCGTCGCCACAGGGGGCATCTTCTCCTACGAGCAGTACTTC.